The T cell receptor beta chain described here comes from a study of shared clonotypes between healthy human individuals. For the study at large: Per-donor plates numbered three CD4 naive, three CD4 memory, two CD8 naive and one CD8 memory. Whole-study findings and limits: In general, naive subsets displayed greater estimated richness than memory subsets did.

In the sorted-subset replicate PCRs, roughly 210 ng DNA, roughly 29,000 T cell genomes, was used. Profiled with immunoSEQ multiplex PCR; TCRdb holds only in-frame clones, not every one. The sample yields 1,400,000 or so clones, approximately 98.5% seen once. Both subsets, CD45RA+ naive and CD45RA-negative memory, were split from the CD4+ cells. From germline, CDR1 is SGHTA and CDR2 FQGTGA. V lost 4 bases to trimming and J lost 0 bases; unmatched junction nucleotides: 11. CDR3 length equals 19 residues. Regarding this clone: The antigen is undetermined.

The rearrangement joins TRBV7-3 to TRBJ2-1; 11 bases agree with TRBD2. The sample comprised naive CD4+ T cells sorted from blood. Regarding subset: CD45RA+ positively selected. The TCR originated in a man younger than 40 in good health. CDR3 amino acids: CASSSRTSGPRGSYNEQFF. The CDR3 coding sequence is TGTGCCAGCAGCTCCCGGACTAGCGGGCCAAGGGGCTCCTACAATGAGCAGTTCTTC.